The clone carrying this TCR beta chain has just a few counts. Its antigen is currently unknown. A universal primer binding site was introduced by template switching. The final cDNA contained unique molecular identifiers. One entry per CDR3 protein results from TCRdb running MiXCR on the 5' RACE reads. The repertoire holds a few hundred thousand distinct CDR3 sequences, with 8% to 9% as singletons. These data belong to a study of identical twins. Whole-study findings and limits: Insertion counts were lower in abundant cord blood beta clonotypes, a trend that memory repertoires did not show. The conclusions drew on cross-sectional statistical analysis instead of tracking the same donors.

This CDR3 has 13 amino acids. V lost 2 bases and J lost 6, with 9 bases in between. CDR1 SNHLY and CDR2 FYNNEI come from the germline V gene. These data were also filed under a second study, of yellow fever vaccine responses in identical twins.

The V and J genes are TRBV2 and TRBJ2-3; no clear D. The receptor's source is a woman aged 18-29 years in good health. Material for sequencing was memory (CD45RO+) T cells sorted from blood. CDR3 in amino acids: CASSEMRPDTQYF. CDR3 coding DNA: TGTGCCAGCAGTGAAATGCGCCCCGATACGCAGTATTTT.